These 12 T cell receptor beta chains were all obtained from the same sample, sequenced in a study of T cell clonality in common variable immunodeficiency. Study results and caveats: Fewer deletions and N-nucleotide insertions were reportedly seen in common variable immunodeficiency TCR beta sequences.

Their target antigens are unknown. Profiled with immunoSEQ multiplex PCR; TCRdb holds only in-frame clones, not every one. This sample comprises about 34,000 clones, none seen once only. The sequencing input was peripheral blood mononuclear cells. The source of these receptors is a human donor with common variable immunodeficiency.

Many counts were recorded for this clone. Incomplete CDR3 DNA: TGTGCCAGCAGCTTAGCCGGGACAGGGGGCTACGAG. Amino acid sequence: CASSLAGTGGYE. The CDR3, in full, reads CASSLAGTGGYEQYF. The chain carries TRBV7-3 and TRBJ2-7; 11 nucleotides agree with TRBD1. Read data end 3 residues before the CDR3 end; the end is taken from the germline J gene. In germline, CDR1 is SGHTA, CDR2 FQGTGA. This CDR3 is 15 amino acids long. After removal of 2 bases from V and 3 bases from J, the junction contained 3 bases not matched to a gene.

This clone has a count of ten or more. The CDR3 is cut off 3 residues early in the read; its end comes from the germline J gene. J is TRBJ1-2 and V is TRBV18; 7 bases align to TRBD1. This CDR3 contains 14 residues. J was trimmed by 3 bases and V by 2 bases; bases with no gene match: 3. The germline V gene encodes CDR1 KGHSH and CDR2 LQKENI. This chain's CDR3 is CASSPGTGDYGYTF. CDR3 bases read: TGTGCCAGCTCACCAGGAACAGGGGACTATGGC.

At least ten counts were recorded for this clone. The read terminates 3 residues before the CDR3 end, so the remaining end is supplied by the germline J gene. The rearrangement uses TRBV5-4 and TRBJ1-1; tentative D call: TRBD1 (5 bases). The CDR3 length is 13 residues. V lost 3 bases to trimming and J lost 5 bases, with 11 bases between them. Germline lookup yields CDR1 SGHNT and CDR2 YYREEE (reference sequence). The part of the CDR3 DNA that was read is TGTGCCAGCAGCTCGGCAGGGAGGACTGAA. Amino acids: CASSSAGRTE. The full-length CDR3 reads as CASSSAGRTEAFF.

The sample holds many counts of this clone. The read comes to an end 3 residues before the CDR3 does, leaving the germline J gene to fill in the end. This chain uses TRBV14 with TRBJ2-7; D possibly corresponds to TRBD1 (6 bases). V was pared by 2 bases and J by 0 bases, with 8 bases between. The CDR3 consists of 14 residues. CDR1 and CDR2 from the germline V gene are SGHDN and FVKESK. The sequenced CDR3 bases are TGTGCCAGCAGCCAACTGGGGGCCTCCTACGAG. Its translation is CASSQLGASYE. The full-length CDR3 reads as CASSQLGASYEQYF.

This clone has at least ten counts. This probably arose from a read error, given a far larger clone one base away. The read gets to within 3 residues of the CDR3 end, and the germline J gene fills in the rest. This same CDR3 is encoded by further DNA sequences in the sample. The genes are TRBV29-1 and TRBJ2-1; D possibly corresponds to TRBD1 (6 bases). The CDR3 extends over 13 amino acids. Looked up from germline, CDR1 is SQVTM and CDR2 is ANQGSEA. Deletions cut 0 bases from V and 7 bases from J, with 10 bases between. The CDR3 spells CSVEEQGLNEQFF. Partial CDR3 DNA: TGCAGCGTTGAAGAGCAGGGGCTGAATGAG.

The CDR3 reads CASSLGRGRRYGYTF. CDR3 DNA, as far as it was read: TGTGCCAGCAGCTTGGGCCGGGGGAGGAGGTATGGC. V usage is TRBV5-6 and J usage is TRBJ1-2, with TRBD1 as a possible D gene (5 bases). Read sequence stops 3 residues before the CDR3 end, and the germline J gene provides the missing end. Trimming cost V 0 bases and J 5 bases, with 14 bases left between them. Germline V gene data show CDR1 as SGHDT and CDR2 as YYEEEE. This CDR3 spans 15 amino acids.

This clone has just a few counts. The CDR3 end is not reached by the read, which stops 3 residues before it; the germline J gene fills it in. V usage is TRBV7-2 and J usage is TRBJ1-1, with 9 positions matching TRBD1. V lost 5 bases to trimming and J lost 5 bases; unmatched junction nucleotides: 6. CDR1 is SGHTA and CDR2 is FQGNSA in the germline V gene. The CDR3 totals 14 residues. The DNA read from the CDR3 is TGTGCCAGCAGCGTTAACAGGGGGCGGACTGAA. Translation: CASSVNRGRTE. The whole CDR3 is CASSVNRGRTEAFF.

On this clone: Coverage ceases 3 residues before the CDR3 finishes, and the germline J gene fills in the end. This rearrangement joins TRBV7-9 to TRBJ2-5, with 7 bases fitting TRBD2. Losses at the gene ends were 3 bases for V and 4 bases for J; bases not matched to a gene: 8. Germline V gene sequence: CDR1 SEHNR, CDR2 FQNEAQ (reference sequence). The CDR3 has 15 residues. The CDR3 DNA, read in part, is TGTGCCAGCAGCTTGGGGGGAGCGGGGTTAGAGACC. It specifies CASSLGGAGLET. The entire CDR3 protein reads CASSLGGAGLETQYF.

This clone was counted ten times or more. The CDR3 goes on 3 residues after the read ends, and that part is filled in from the germline J gene. This sequence joins TRBV10-3 and TRBJ2-1, with 10 bases identical to TRBD2. The germline gives CDR1 ENHRY, CDR2 SYGVKD. The CDR3 spans 20 residues. V was clipped by 0 bases and J by 9 bases; unmatched bases: 20. The DNA read from the CDR3 is TGTGCCATCAGTGAGTCTTCACGGTCTAGCGGGAGTCCGGGTGCGGGTGAG. This sequence encodes CAISESSRSSGSPGAGE. The entire CDR3 is CAISESSRSSGSPGAGEQFF.

About this clone: The CDR3 end is not reached by the read, which stops 3 residues before it; the germline J gene fills it in. The rearrangement links TRBV7-8 to TRBJ2-1, with a tentative D call TRBD2 (5 bases). Trimming cost V 5 bases and J 4 bases, with 12 bases left between them. The CDR3 spans 14 residues. CDR1 is SGHVS and CDR2 is FQNEAQ in the germline V gene. The CDR3 bases that were read are TGTGCCAGCAGCGATCCCCCGGGGTACAATGAG. It encodes CASSDPPGYNE. The CDR3 as a whole reads CASSDPPGYNEQFF.

This clone showed up just a few times. The read falls 3 residues short of the CDR3 end, and the missing part is taken from the germline J gene. J is TRBJ2-5 and V is TRBV20-1; 9 nucleotides match TRBD1. The CDR3 covers 17 residues. V lost 5 bases to trimming and J lost 0 bases; unmatched junction nucleotides: 13. Germline-derived CDR1 and CDR2 are DFQATT and SNEGSKA (reference sequence). Partial CDR3 DNA: TGCAGTGCTCCCGACAGGGGGGGAGGGGGCTACCAAGAGACC. As protein: CSAPDRGGGGYQET. The entire CDR3 sequence reads CSAPDRGGGGYQETQYF.

As concerns this clone: The DNA ends 3 residues before the CDR3 does, and the rest of the CDR3 is filled in from the germline J gene. The chain employs TRBV20-1 and TRBJ2-7; 8 bases align to TRBD2. The length of the CDR3 is 15 residues. Germline CDR1 is DFQATT and CDR2 is SNEGSKA (reference sequence). J lost 3 bases, V lost 5 bases, and 12 bases had no gene match. CDR3 sequence: CSAQSGGEGRYEQYF. The sequenced part of the CDR3 DNA is TGCAGTGCTCAGTCGGGGGGGGAGGGTCGCTACGAG.